The 27 T cell receptor beta chains presented below share a single source sample, sequenced in a study of shared clonotypes between healthy human individuals. Clones were sequenced by immunoSEQ multiplex PCR, and TCRdb holds only the in-frame ones, with some missing. The table has millions of clones, 85% to 95% seen once. Sequencing was performed on naive CD4+ T cells from PBMCs. As for subset: CD45RA+ positively selected. These receptors originate from a man between 18 and 35 years old in good health. Some clones in this sample may be carry-over from other donors' samples.

V usage is TRBV15 and J usage is TRBJ2-7, with TRBD1 identical over 9 bases. The junction had 3 bases not matched to a gene; V was cut back by 4 bases and J by 2 bases. This CDR3 has 14 amino acids. Germline values: CDR1 LNHNV, CDR2 YYDKDF (reference sequence). The CDR3 coding sequence is TGTGCCACCAGCACGGGACAGGGCACCTACGAGCAGTACTTC. It is translated as CATSTGQGTYEQYF.

The chain is built from TRBV28 and TRBJ2-1; 9 bases are a match to TRBD2. The CDR3 length is 15 residues. Germline assignment: CDR1 MDHEN and CDR2 SYDVKM. After removal of 5 bases from V and 10 bases from J, the junction contained 12 bases not matched to a gene. The CDR3 DNA is TGTGCCAGCAGTACGATAGCGGGAGCGGCCGAGGAGCAGTTCTTC. Protein: CASSTIAGAAEEQFF. Using reference TRBV28 and TRBJ2-1 for the parts outside the CDR3, the full variable domain is DVKVTQSSRYLVKRTGEKVFLECVQDMDHENMFWYRQDPGLGLRLIYFSYDVKMKEKGDIPEGYSVSREKKERFSLILESASTNQTSMYLCASSTIAGAAEEQFFGPGTRLTVL.

The chain couples TRBV28 to TRBJ2-6; possibly TRBD1 for D (6 bases). The CDR3 runs to 17 residues. V lost 6 bases to trimming and J lost 0 bases, with 15 bases between them. Germline assignment: CDR1 MDHEN and CDR2 SYDVKM. CDR3 loop: CASRLGTRHSGANVLTF. The CDR3 DNA follows: TGTGCCAGCAGATTAGGGACACGCCACTCTGGGGCCAACGTCCTGACTTTC.

J is TRBJ1-5 and V is TRBV28, with D possibly TRBD1 on 5 matching bases. CDR1 MDHEN and CDR2 SYDVKM come from the germline V gene. There are 15 residues in the CDR3. Between the trimmed V and J ends, which lost 2 bases and 4 bases, there was a span of 12 bases. CDR3 coding DNA: TGTGCCAGCAGTTTAGAGGTTTCAGGGAATCAGCCCCAGCATTTT. Its translation: CASSLEVSGNQPQHF.

The rearrangement joins TRBV5-1 to TRBJ1-2, with D maybe TRBD1 (5 bases). From germline, CDR1 is SGHRS and CDR2 YFSETQ. The CDR3 covers 15 residues. V lost 6 bases to trimming and J lost 5 bases, with 20 bases between them. CDR3 in DNA: TGCGCCAGCACCGAAAGCGCCGGGGCGGGATATGGCTACACCTTC. It encodes CASTESAGAGYGYTF.

This clone appeared once. J is TRBJ1-1 and V is TRBV2; D not resolved. The CDR3 spans 14 residues. CDR1 and CDR2 (germline): SNHLY, FYNNEI. The V and J ends lost 6 bases and 7 bases respectively, with 18 bases between them. The CDR3 loop is CASRAPYTLFEAFF. The CDR3 DNA is TGTGCCAGCAGGGCCCCCTATACCCTCTTTGAAGCTTTCTTT.

The chain carries TRBV30 and TRBJ2-7; D possibly matches TRBD1 or TRBD2 (6 bases each). The CDR3 runs 14 residues. V shed 2 bases and J shed 2 bases, with 13 bases lying between them. Germline CDR1 GTSNPN, CDR2 SVGIG (reference sequence). As DNA, the CDR3 is TGTGCCTGGAGTCTACAGGGAGGCCCCTACGAGCAGTACTTC. Its protein product is CAWSLQGGPYEQYF.

A few counts support this clone. Germline and junction disagree at one end, which may indicate a read error. Different DNA sequences within this sample yield the same CDR3. The V and J genes are TRBV6-5 and TRBJ2-7; D unresolved. In germline, CDR1 is MNHEY, CDR2 SVGAGI. The CDR3 is 11 residues long. The DNA for the CDR3 is TGTGCCAGCAGTAACTCCTACGAGCAGTACTTC. It codes for CASSNSYEQYF.

The gene calls are TRBV11-2 and TRBJ1-2; D is ambiguous. CDR1 is SGHAT and CDR2 is FQNNGV in the germline V gene. V was trimmed by 3 bases and J by 3 bases, leaving 8 bases between them. The CDR3 is made up of 13 amino acids. CDR3 amino acids: CASSFFDDYGYTF. The CDR3 coding sequence is TGTGCCAGCAGCTTCTTCGACGACTATGGCTACACCTTC.

The rearrangement uses TRBV7-3 and TRBJ2-5, with D tentatively TRBD1 or TRBD2 (5 bases each). The V and J ends lost 1 base and 5 bases respectively, with 11 bases between them. CDR3 size: 14 residues. Germline V lookup: CDR1 SGHTA, CDR2 FQGTGA. The CDR3 nucleotides are TGTGCCAGCAGCTTAATGCCAGGGACGGAGACCCAGTACTTC. Translated, it gives CASSLMPGTETQYF.

This clone was found once. The chain recombines TRBV28 with TRBJ1-4; D is unclear. The CDR3 has 16 amino acids. V was shortened by 6 bases and J by 0 bases, with 14 bases between the two germline ends. The germline CDR1 and CDR2 sequences are MDHEN and SYDVKM. The CDR3 DNA reads as TGTGCCAGCAGCGCCCCGAGGGCCGCAACTAATGAAAAACTGTTTTTT. Amino acid sequence: CASSAPRAATNEKLFF.

The chain recombines TRBV29-1 with TRBJ2-1; D is unclear. There are 14 residues in the CDR3. CDR1 and CDR2 (germline): SQVTM, ANQGSEA. V was cut by 1 base and J by 10 bases, with 17 bases left in between. CDR3 nucleotide sequence: TGCAGCGTTGAAGGATTAGCCCAGTTCGGAGAGCAGTTCTTC. Translated, it gives CSVEGLAQFGEQFF.

The chain combines TRBV28 with TRBJ2-7, with TRBD2 matching over 16 bases. In germline, CDR1 is MDHEN, CDR2 SYDVKM. The trim removed 3 bases at V and 0 bases at J, leaving 5 bases unmatched. The CDR3 is made up of 18 amino acids. CDR3 in amino acids: CASSFPGLAGGGSYEQYF. The CDR3 nucleotides are TGTGCCAGCAGTTTCCCGGGACTAGCGGGAGGGGGCTCCTACGAGCAGTACTTC.

The chain employs TRBV28 and TRBJ2-7; 8 bases agree with TRBD2. V gave up 5 bases and J gave up 4 bases; unmatched junction bases: 7. CDR3 length: 14 residues. Germline V gene data show CDR1 as MDHEN and CDR2 as SYDVKM. The CDR3 bases are TGTGCCAGCAGTAAACTAGCGGAGAGTTACGAGCAGTACTTC. Translated: CASSKLAESYEQYF.

Only one count was recorded for this clone. The gene calls are TRBV11-1 and TRBJ2-5; TRBD2 matches 12 bases. V shed 5 bases, J shed 5 bases, and the junction held 9 bases outside the gene matches. CDR1 is SGHAT and CDR2 is FQDESV in the germline V gene (reference sequence). This CDR3 spans 16 amino acids. The CDR3 DNA follows: TGTGCCAGCAGCAGGAGACTAGCGGGAGTTGGGGAGACCCAGTACTTC. This sequence encodes CASSRRLAGVGETQYF.

The chain carries TRBV19 and TRBJ1-2; possible D gene TRBD1, 5 bases. Germline V gives CDR1 LNHDA, CDR2 SQIVND (reference sequence). The CDR3 is 14 residues long. V lost 6 bases to trimming and J lost 3 bases, with 14 bases between them. The CDR3 nucleotides read TGTGCCAGTAGGCCTCAGGGTACGCACTATGGCTACACCTTC. The encoded protein is CASRPQGTHYGYTF.

This clone was observed a single time. The rearrangement links TRBV5-8 to TRBJ2-7; 7 bases align to TRBD2. V shed 1 base, J shed 1 base, and the junction held 8 bases outside the gene matches. Germline-derived CDR1 and CDR2 are SGHTS and YDEGEE. The CDR3 is 16 amino acids. The CDR3 protein is CASSLKGGHASYEQYF. CDR3 DNA: TGTGCCAGCAGCTTGAAGGGAGGGCATGCATCCTACGAGCAGTACTTC.

The chain is built from TRBV5-4 and TRBJ2-6; tentative D call: TRBD1 (5 bases). The V end was cut by 2 bases, the J end by 0 bases, with 12 bases between. The length of the CDR3 is 17 residues. The germline V gene encodes CDR1 SGHNT and CDR2 YYREEE (reference sequence). The CDR3 is CASSFGRASSGANVLTF. The CDR3, as DNA: TGTGCCAGCAGCTTCGGCAGGGCGAGCTCTGGGGCCAACGTCCTGACTTTC. The full variable domain, rest sourced from reference TRBV5-4 and TRBJ2-6, is ETGVTQSPTHLIKTRGQQVTLRCSSQSGHNTVSWYQQALGQGPQFIFQYYREEENGRGNFPPRFSGLQFPNYSSELNVNALELDDSALYLCASSFGRASSGANVLTFGAGSRLTVL.

V is TRBV5-4 and J is TRBJ2-5; D unclear. V was clipped by 0 bases and J by 1 base, with 16 bases between them. Germline V gives CDR1 SGHNT, CDR2 YYREEE (reference sequence). The CDR3 covers 17 residues. CDR3 residues: CASSLGGNRPGQETQYF. As DNA, the CDR3 is TGTGCCAGCAGCTTGGGTGGAAACAGACCTGGCCAAGAGACCCAGTACTTC.

This chain connects TRBV29-1 to TRBJ1-2; D remains ambiguous. The V end lost 3 bases, the J end lost 7 bases, and 6 bases lay between the germline ends. The CDR3 is 10 residues long. Germline CDR1 reads SQVTM; CDR2 reads ANQGSEA. In DNA form, the CDR3 reads TGCAGCGTTGATAACCCTGGCTACACCTTC. Protein sequence: CSVDNPGYTF.

The V call is TRBV4-2, the J call TRBJ2-7; 15 bases agree with TRBD2. The V and J ends lost 3 bases and 6 bases, in that order; junction bases with no gene match: 3. There are 15 residues in the CDR3. Germline values: CDR1 LGHNA, CDR2 YNFKEQ. DNA for the CDR3: TGTGCCAGCAGCCACGGACTAGCGGGAGGGGGCGAGCAGTACTTC. Translation: CASSHGLAGGGEQYF.

This rearrangement joins TRBV28 to TRBJ2-1, with TRBD2 matching 9 bases. Germline-derived CDR1 and CDR2 are MDHEN and SYDVKM. CDR3 length: 19 amino acids. J gave up 4 bases and V 3 bases, and 16 bases lay outside the gene matches. Written as DNA, the CDR3 is TGTGCCAGCAGTTTTCGAGCGGGAGGACCTTTACCTAAATACAATGAGCAGTTCTTC. As protein: CASSFRAGGPLPKYNEQFF.

The chain joins TRBV6-5 to TRBJ2-3; weak D call: TRBD2 (6 bases). The CDR3 consists of 14 residues. V dropped 10 bases and J dropped 2 bases, with 16 bases sitting between them. Per the germline V gene, CDR1 is MNHEY and CDR2 is SVGAGI. The CDR3 coding sequence is TGTGCCATCAAAGTGCGGGGTGCCACAGATACGCAGTATTTT. This encodes CAIKVRGATDTQYF.

This rearrangement joins TRBV1 to TRBJ2-2; no check of the table's D call, TRBD1, against the DNA was made. TRBV1 is shown as a pseudogene. The CDR3 has 17 residues. The CDR3, as DNA: TGCACCAGCAGCCAAGACCCCTGCAGGGGGCCGACCGGGGAGCTGTTTTTT. Its protein product is CTSSQDPCRGPTGELFF.

V is TRBV6-6 and J is TRBJ1-5; a weak D match, TRBD1 (6 bases). This CDR3 comprises 13 residues. Germline values: CDR1 MNHNY, CDR2 SVGAGI (reference sequence). The V gene lost 6 bases and the J gene lost 6 bases, with 12 bases spanning the gap. The chain's CDR3 is CASSSQGTQPQHF. In nucleotides, the CDR3 is TGTGCCAGCAGCTCACAGGGAACTCAGCCCCAGCATTTT.

Turning to this clone: This specimen includes other DNA sequences encoding the same CDR3. The V call is TRBV2, the J call TRBJ1-5; 7 bases match TRBD1. This CDR3 has 15 residues. V gave up 4 bases and J gave up 1 base; unmatched junction bases: 4. CDR1 SNHLY and CDR2 FYNNEI come from the germline V gene. The CDR3 sequence is CASSGQGRSNQPQHF. CDR3 sequence (DNA): TGTGCCAGCAGTGGACAGGGAAGGAGCAATCAGCCCCAGCATTTT.

The rearrangement uses TRBV11-3 and TRBJ2-1; TRBD1 matches at 8 bases. The CDR3 has 15 residues. V was pared by 5 bases and J by 9 bases, with 12 bases of the junction left unmatched. CDR1 is SGHNT, CDR2 YENEEA, per germline. The CDR3 DNA sequence: TGTGCCAGCAGCCAAGGACAGGGCTCGGCGGGTGAGCAGTTCTTC. Translating it yields CASSQGQGSAGEQFF.